Below are 7 T cell receptor beta chains sequenced from a single sample in a study of radiotherapy plus CTLA-4 blockade in lung cancer. Clones were read by immunoSEQ multiplex PCR, and TCRdb kept only the in-frame ones, dropping some. The sample shows about 45,000 clones, roughly 76% of them seen only once. The sequenced sample was peripheral blood, obtained from a patient treated with radiotherapy plus ipilimumab. These receptors all come from a human donor with non-small cell lung cancer who had a complete response to radiotherapy plus ipilimumab.

At least ten counts were recorded for this clone. This sequence joins TRBV4-3 and TRBJ2-5, with D perhaps matching TRBD1 (6 bases). V was trimmed by 0 bases and J by 9 bases, leaving 14 bases between them. Germline CDR1 LGHNA, CDR2 YSLEER. This CDR3 spans 14 amino acids. DNA of the CDR3: TGCGCCAGCAGCCAAGAATGGACCTCAGGGGCCCAGTACTTC. It encodes CASSQEWTSGAQYF.

The J gene is TRBJ2-3, the V gene TRBV27; TRBD1 is a possible D gene (6 bases). V lost 0 bases to trimming and J lost 5 bases, with 12 bases between them. CDR1 and CDR2 from the germline V gene are MNHEY and SMNVEV (reference sequence). The CDR3 is 15 residues long. CDR3 coding DNA: TGTGCCAGCAGTTTATCCCCCCAGGGGATAGATACGCAGTATTTT. The encoded protein is CASSLSPQGIDTQYF.

This chain connects TRBV2 to TRBJ1-2, with a tentative D call TRBD1 (5 bases). CDR1 SNHLY and CDR2 FYNNEI come from the germline V gene. The CDR3 spans 15 residues. V lost 0 bases to trimming and J lost 5 bases, with 13 bases between them. The CDR3 here is CASSEAGGIGYGYTF. CDR3 sequence (DNA): TGTGCCAGCAGTGAAGCGGGGGGAATAGGGTATGGCTACACCTTC.

The rearrangement links TRBV30 to TRBJ2-1; 10 nucleotides match TRBD2. Trimming at V came to 0 bases and at J to 0 bases, leaving 8 bases not matched to a gene. Germline CDR1 and CDR2: GTSNPN and SVGIG (reference sequence). CDR3 length: 18 amino acids. The CDR3: CAWSVWTSGRSSYNEQFF. Written as DNA, the CDR3 is TGTGCCTGGAGTGTATGGACTAGCGGAAGAAGCTCCTACAATGAGCAGTTCTTC. Combining the CDR3 with reference TRBV30 and TRBJ2-1 gives the whole variable domain SQTIHQWPATLVQPVGSPLSLECTVEGTSNPNLYWYRQAAGRGLQLLFYSVGIGQISSEVPQNLSASRPQDRQFILSSKKLLLSDSGFYLCAWSVWTSGRSSYNEQFFGPGTRLTVL.

This clone occurred a few times. The chain couples TRBV6-6 to TRBJ1-4; 7 bases agree with TRBD1. CDR3 size: 15 residues. The germline V gene encodes CDR1 MNHNY and CDR2 SVGAGI (reference sequence). V dropped 4 bases and J dropped 0; count of bases not matched to a gene: 2. CDR3 amino acids: CASSSGQATNEKLFF. The CDR3, as DNA: TGTGCCAGCAGTTCAGGACAGGCAACTAATGAAAAACTGTTTTTT.

This chain uses TRBV6-1 with TRBJ1-1; D is perhaps TRBD1 (6 bases). Germline CDR1 is MNHNS and CDR2 is SASEGT. Trimming cost V 6 bases and J 0 bases, with 11 bases left between them. The CDR3 extends over 14 amino acids. This chain's CDR3 is CASRVDRLNTEAFF. DNA for the CDR3: TGTGCCAGCAGGGTAGACAGGTTGAACACTGAAGCTTTCTTT.

The chain joins TRBV28 to TRBJ2-3, with 8 bases matching TRBD2. The CDR3 covers 17 residues. After removal of 2 bases from V and 0 bases from J, the junction contained 7 bases not matched to a gene. Germline lookup yields CDR1 MDHEN and CDR2 SYDVKM. CDR3 coding DNA: TGTGCCAGCAGTTTAAGGGCGGGAGGTATAAGCACAGATACGCAGTATTTT. It specifies CASSLRAGGISTDTQYF. Full variable domain (missing parts from reference TRBV28 and TRBJ2-3): DVKVTQSSRYLVKRTGEKVFLECVQDMDHENMFWYRQDPGLGLRLIYFSYDVKMKEKGDIPEGYSVSREKKERFSLILESASTNQTSMYLCASSLRAGGISTDTQYFGPGTRLTVL.